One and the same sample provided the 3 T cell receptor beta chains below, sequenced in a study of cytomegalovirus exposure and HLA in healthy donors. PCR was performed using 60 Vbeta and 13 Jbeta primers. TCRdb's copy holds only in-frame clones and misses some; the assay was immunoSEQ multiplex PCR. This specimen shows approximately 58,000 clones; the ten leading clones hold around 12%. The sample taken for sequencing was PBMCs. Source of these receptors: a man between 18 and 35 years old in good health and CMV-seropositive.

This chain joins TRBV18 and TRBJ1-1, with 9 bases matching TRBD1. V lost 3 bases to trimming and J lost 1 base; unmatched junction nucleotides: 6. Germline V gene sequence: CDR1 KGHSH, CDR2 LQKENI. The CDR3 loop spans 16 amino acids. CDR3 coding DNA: TGTGCCAGCTCACCCGGGACAGGGTGGGGGAACACTGAAGCTTTCTTT. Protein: CASSPGTGWGNTEAFF.

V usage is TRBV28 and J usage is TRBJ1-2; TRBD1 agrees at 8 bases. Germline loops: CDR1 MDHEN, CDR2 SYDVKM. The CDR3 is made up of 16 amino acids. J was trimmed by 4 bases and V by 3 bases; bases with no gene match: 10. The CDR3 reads CASSFRQGRGPYGYTF. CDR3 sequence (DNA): TGTGCCAGCAGTTTTCGACAGGGGCGGGGGCCCTATGGCTACACCTTC.

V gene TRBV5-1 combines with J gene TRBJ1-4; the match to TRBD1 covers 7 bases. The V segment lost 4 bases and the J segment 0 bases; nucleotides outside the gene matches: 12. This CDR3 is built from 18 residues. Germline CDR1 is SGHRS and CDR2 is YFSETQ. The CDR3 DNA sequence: TGCGCCAGCAGCCCAGAGATGTCGGGACAGACAACTAATGAAAAACTGTTTTTT. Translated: CASSPEMSGQTTNEKLFF.